Presented here are 15 T cell receptor beta chains from one specimen sequenced in a study of T-cell memory formation after mild COVID-19. TCRdb processed the 5' RACE reads anew with MiXCR; each CDR3 protein has one entry. Among roughly 370,000 distinct CDR3 sequences listed, approximately 15% were seen once. Sequenced input: PBMCs or a T cell subset sorted from them (not recorded which). The receptors were gathered from a man aged 18 to 30 who had mild COVID-19 (a few samples of this study predate the infection). Cell type and time point are not known.

The CDR3 DNA follows: TGCGCCAGCAGCTTGGACGGGCTCTCCTACGAGCAGTACGTC. This sequence encodes CASSLDGLSYEQYV. The chain uses TRBV5-1 and TRBJ2-7; D is unclear. The CDR3 extends over 14 amino acids. V gave up 0 bases and J gave up 0 bases, with 7 bases separating them. The germline CDR1 and CDR2 sequences are SGHRS and YFSETQ.

The gene calls are TRBV7-2 and TRBJ2-3; D is ambiguous. V was clipped by 5 bases and J by 5 bases, with 11 bases between them. The germline gives CDR1 SGHTA, CDR2 FQGNSA. CDR3 length: 13 amino acids. The CDR3: CASSGDWGDTQYF. The CDR3 DNA reads as TGTGCCAGCAGCGGTGACTGGGGAGATACGCAGTATTTT.

This clonotype was seen ten or more times. The chain uses TRBV10-3 and TRBJ2-5; D might be TRBD2 (6 bases). V was pared by 8 bases and J by 5 bases, with 15 bases between. The CDR3 is 13 residues long. Per germline, CDR1 ENHRY and CDR2 SYGVKD. The CDR3 loop reads CAIGGSLDETQYF. CDR3 nucleotide sequence: TGTGCCATCGGGGGGAGCCTTGACGAGACCCAGTACTTC.

The sample holds a few counts of this clonotype. The chain links TRBV9 to TRBJ2-7; 9 bases are shared with TRBD1. V shed 0 bases, J shed 1 base, and the junction held 2 bases outside the gene matches. This CDR3 is built from 15 residues. Germline CDR1 and CDR2: SGDLS and YYNGEE. The CDR3 nucleotides read TGTGCCAGCAGCGTAGCCGGGACAGGGTCCTACGAGCAGTACTTC. This codes for CASSVAGTGSYEQYF. Using reference TRBV9 and TRBJ2-7 for the parts outside the CDR3, the full variable domain is DSGVTQTPKHLITATGQRVTLRCSPRSGDLSVYWYQQSLDQGLQFLIQYYNGEERAKGNILERFSAQQFPDLHSELNLSSLELGDSALYFCASSVAGTGSYEQYFGPGTRLTVT.

The chain couples TRBV13 to TRBJ2-4, with 11 bases aligning to TRBD2. The germline gives CDR1 PRHDT, CDR2 FYEKMQ (reference sequence). The CDR3 contains 16 residues. The trim removed 0 bases at V and 8 bases at J, leaving 6 bases unmatched. The CDR3 is CASSLGPPSGGYIQYF. CDR3 bases: TGTGCCAGCAGCTTAGGCCCTCCTAGCGGGGGGTACATTCAGTACTTC. Full variable domain (remainder filled in from reference TRBV13 and TRBJ2-4): AAGVIQSPRHLIKEKRETATLKCYPIPRHDTVYWYQQGPGQDPQFLISFYEKMQSDKGSIPDRFSAQQFSDYHSELNMSSLELGDSALYFCASSLGPPSGGYIQYFGAGTRLSVL.

The count of this clonotype is one. The chain couples TRBV5-1 to TRBJ2-1; 8 positions agree with TRBD2. J lost 6 bases, V lost 0 bases, and 5 bases had no gene match. Looked up from germline, CDR1 is SGHRS and CDR2 is YFSETQ. The CDR3 totals 15 residues. In DNA, the CDR3 is TGCGCCAGCAGCTTGGGCATAGCGGGGTTCAATGAGCAGTTCTTC. It codes for CASSLGIAGFNEQFF.

This sequence joins TRBV20-1 and TRBJ2-1; TRBD2 might be the D (6 bases). The CDR3 is 12 residues long. V was cut by 5 bases and J by 7 bases, with 12 bases left in between. Germline-derived CDR1 and CDR2 are DFQATT and SNEGSKA (reference sequence). The CDR3 sequence is CSAGRGENEQFF. CDR3 in DNA: TGCAGTGCTGGGCGGGGAGAAAATGAGCAGTTCTTC.

The table lists this clonotype with many counts. The V gene is TRBV18, the J gene TRBJ2-6, with D perhaps given as TRBD1 or TRBD2 (5 bases each). The germline V gene has CDR1 KGHSH and CDR2 LQKENI. The CDR3 length is 16 residues. Deletions cut 6 bases from V and 0 bases from J, with 12 bases between. Written as DNA, the CDR3 is TGTGCCAGCTCCCCAACGGGGACCTCTGGGGCCAACGTCCTGACTTTC. It translates to CASSPTGTSGANVLTF.

V is TRBV6-5 and J is TRBJ2-7; possible D gene TRBD1, 6 bases. V lost 2 bases and J lost 0, with 20 bases in between. Germline V gives CDR1 MNHEY, CDR2 SVGAGI. The CDR3 runs to 18 residues. CDR3 in DNA: TGTGCCAGCAGTTACGTAAGCCCCGGGACAATCCGCTCCTACGAGCAGTACTTC. It is translated as CASSYVSPGTIRSYEQYF.

This clonotype was seen a few times. This chain uses TRBV18 with TRBJ1-5, with D possibly matching TRBD1 (5 bases). Germline CDR1 KGHSH, CDR2 LQKENI. The CDR3 length is 13 residues. With 3 bases removed from V and 4 bases from J, the gap between germline ends came to 7 bases. This CDR3 is CASSPAGNQPQHF. The CDR3 DNA reads as TGTGCCAGCTCACCTGCAGGGAATCAGCCCCAGCATTTT.

The chain carries TRBV30 and TRBJ1-5; possible D gene TRBD1, 5 bases. Germline loops: CDR1 GTSNPN, CDR2 SVGIG (reference sequence). V was pared by 6 bases and J by 8 bases, with 14 bases between. The CDR3 totals 12 residues. The CDR3 region is CACQPRGEPQHF. CDR3 DNA sequence: TGTGCCTGTCAACCCAGAGGGGAGCCCCAGCATTTT.

This sequence joins TRBV24-1 and TRBJ2-2; 8 bases align to TRBD1. Germline-derived CDR1 and CDR2 are KGHDR and SFDVKD. With V trimmed by 3 bases and J by 3 bases, 5 bases remained unmatched. The CDR3 is 16 residues long. CDR3 amino acids: CATSDIQGVDTGELFF. CDR3 bases: TGTGCCACCAGTGATATACAGGGGGTAGACACCGGGGAGCTGTTTTTT.

This clonotype was detected a few times. This sequence joins TRBV7-2 and TRBJ1-2, with 8 bases fitting TRBD1. Germline V gives CDR1 SGHTA, CDR2 FQGNSA. The CDR3 totals 15 residues. The trim removed 2 bases at V and 3 bases at J, leaving 5 bases unmatched. The CDR3 DNA sequence: TGTGCCAGCAGCTTACAGGGGGCGCTTCACTATGGCTACACCTTC. Its translation is CASSLQGALHYGYTF.

This clonotype was seen a few times. CDR3 sequence: CASSRMDTQYF. The CDR3 DNA sequence: TGTGCCAGCAGTAGAATGGATACGCAGTATTTT. The chain carries TRBV6-2 or TRBV6-3 and TRBJ2-3; D is undetermined. CDR3 length: 11 residues. Trimming cost V 5 bases and J 6 bases, with 6 bases left between them. The germline V gene encodes CDR1 MNHEY and CDR2 SVGEGT.

At least ten counts were recorded for this clonotype. The V call is TRBV5-1, the J call TRBJ2-2; 7 nucleotides match TRBD1. The V and J ends lost 2 bases and 0 bases, in that order; junction bases with no gene match: 1. Per germline, CDR1 SGHRS and CDR2 YFSETQ. The CDR3 consists of 15 residues. The CDR3 loop reads CASSLGTANTGELFF. The CDR3 nucleotides are TGCGCCAGCAGCTTAGGGACAGCGAACACCGGGGAGCTGTTTTTT.